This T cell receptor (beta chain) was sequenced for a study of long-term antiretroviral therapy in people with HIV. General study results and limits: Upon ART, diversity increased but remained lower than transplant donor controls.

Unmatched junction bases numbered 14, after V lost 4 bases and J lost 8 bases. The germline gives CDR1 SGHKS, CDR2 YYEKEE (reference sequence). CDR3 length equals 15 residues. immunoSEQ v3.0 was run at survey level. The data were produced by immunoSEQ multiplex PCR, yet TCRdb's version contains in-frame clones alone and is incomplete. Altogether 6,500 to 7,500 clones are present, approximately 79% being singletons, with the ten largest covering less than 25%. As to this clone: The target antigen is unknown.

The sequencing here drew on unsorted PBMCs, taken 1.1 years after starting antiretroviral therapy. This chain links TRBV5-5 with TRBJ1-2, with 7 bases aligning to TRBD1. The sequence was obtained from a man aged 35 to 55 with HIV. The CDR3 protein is CASSQDRAQMGGYTF. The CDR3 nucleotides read TGTGCCAGCAGCCAAGACAGGGCCCAAATGGGGGGCTACACCTTC.